The rows below give T cell receptor beta chains drawn from one sample of a study of blood T cell repertoires in COVID-19. The repertoire was sequenced with immunoSEQ multiplex PCR; TCRdb's copy has only in-frame clones and lacks some. The sample carries about 75,000 clones, roughly 88% recorded once. The sequenced sample was peripheral blood. Source of these receptors: a human donor in a cohort sampled during active COVID-19. CDR3s include the opening cysteine and the closing phenylalanine or tryptophan. A D gene is named only where the DNA matches it firmly. Size is stated for part of the rows, as once, few or many counts, or as a class when the clone is expanded.

clone size: -; V gene: TRBV6-2/TRBV6-3; D gene: TRBD2; J gene: TRBJ2-7; CDR3 protein: CASTPPPAGGEQYF; CDR3 DNA: TGTGCCAGCACCCCGCCTCCAGCGGGAGGCGAGCAGTACTTC
clone size: -; V gene: TRBV12-3/TRBV12-4; D gene: -; J gene: TRBJ2-1; CDR3 protein: CASSSGGKGQFF; CDR3 DNA: TGTGCCAGCAGTTCAGGGGGGAAAGGGCAGTTCTTC
clone size: -; V gene: TRBV4-3; D gene: TRBD1; J gene: TRBJ1-1; CDR3 protein: CASSQVRTGNTEAFF; CDR3 DNA: TGCGCCAGCAGCCAAGTGCGGACAGGGAACACTGAAGCTTTCTTT
clone size: -; V gene: TRBV18; D gene: TRBD1; J gene: TRBJ2-7; CDR3 protein: CASSLKSGTETSSYEQYF; CDR3 DNA: TGTGCCAGCTCATTAAAGTCCGGGACAGAAACTAGCTCCTACGAGCAGTACTTC
clone size: -; V gene: TRBV28; D gene: -; J gene: TRBJ1-5; CDR3 protein: CASSLVGGGSQPQHF; CDR3 DNA: TGTGCCAGCAGTTTAGTAGGGGGTGGCAGTCAGCCCCAGCATTTT
clone size: -; V gene: TRBV11-2; D gene: -; J gene: TRBJ2-7; CDR3 protein: CASSLGRGTSMYEQYF; CDR3 DNA: TGTGCCAGCAGCTTAGGTCGTGGGACTTCCATGTACGAGCAGTACTTC
clone size: -; V gene: TRBV7-2; D gene: -; J gene: TRBJ1-4; CDR3 protein: CASSLRRGEKLFF; CDR3 DNA: TGTGCCAGCAGCTTAAGGAGGGGTGAAAAACTGTTTTTT
clone size: -; V gene: TRBV7-2; D gene: -; J gene: TRBJ2-5; CDR3 protein: CASSLTGFTLETQYF; CDR3 DNA: TGTGCCAGCAGTTTAACAGGGTTTACCTTGGAGACCCAGTACTTC
clone size: -; V gene: TRBV27; D gene: TRBD1; J gene: TRBJ1-1; CDR3 protein: CASRDRGLNTEAFF; CDR3 DNA: TGTGCCAGCCGGGACAGGGGGCTGAACACTGAAGCTTTCTTT
clone size: few; V gene: TRBV7-9; D gene: -; J gene: TRBJ1-5; CDR3 protein: CASSLGQVGQPQHF; CDR3 DNA: TGTGCCAGCAGCTTAGGACAGGTTGGTCAGCCCCAGCATTTT
clone size: -; V gene: TRBV9; D gene: -; J gene: TRBJ1-2; CDR3 protein: CASSVQGRGVYTF; CDR3 DNA: TGTGCCAGCAGCGTACAGGGTCGGGGGGTATACACCTTC
clone size: -; V gene: TRBV6-6; D gene: -; J gene: TRBJ1-6; CDR3 protein: CASIPSGQLNSPLHF; CDR3 DNA: TGTGCCAGCATCCCATCGGGACAACTTAATTCACCCCTCCACTTT
clone size: -; V gene: TRBV4-1; D gene: TRBD2; J gene: TRBJ2-1; CDR3 protein: CASSQDKREGDEQFF; CDR3 DNA: TGCGCCAGCAGCCAAGATAAACGGGAGGGCGATGAGCAGTTCTTC